This TCR beta chain was recovered during a study of read filtering for tumor transcriptome and immune sequencing. Whole-study context: Mean patient age was around 66 years, range roughly 40 to 85; approximately 18 male, over twelve female. Study-level results: Sorted CD138-negative bone marrow cells were not purified T cells. Without single-read clonotypes, shared clonotype proportions correlated more between IR-seq and RNA-seq.

This clonotype appeared many times. The target antigen is unknown. This CDR3 comprises 14 residues. CDR1 is LGHNA, CDR2 YSLEER, per germline. Unmatched junction bases numbered 3, after V lost 1 base and J lost 4 bases. Molecular barcoded adaptors covering alpha/delta and beta/gamma chains were used on about 0.4 ug RNA. TCRdb reprocessed the reads with MiXCR, giving one entry per CDR3 protein. The data hold 35,000 to 45,000 distinct CDR3 sequences, with approximately 14% observed a single time. The chain links TRBV4-3 to TRBJ2-7; 8 nucleotides agree with TRBD2. Sequences were obtained from a population of CD138-negative cells sorted from bone marrow. The receptor was derived from a donor at least 40 years old with multiple myeloma. CDR3 DNA sequence: TGCGCCAGCAGCCAAGCGGCTAGCGGGTACGAGCAGTACTTC. Translation: CASSQAASGYEQYF.